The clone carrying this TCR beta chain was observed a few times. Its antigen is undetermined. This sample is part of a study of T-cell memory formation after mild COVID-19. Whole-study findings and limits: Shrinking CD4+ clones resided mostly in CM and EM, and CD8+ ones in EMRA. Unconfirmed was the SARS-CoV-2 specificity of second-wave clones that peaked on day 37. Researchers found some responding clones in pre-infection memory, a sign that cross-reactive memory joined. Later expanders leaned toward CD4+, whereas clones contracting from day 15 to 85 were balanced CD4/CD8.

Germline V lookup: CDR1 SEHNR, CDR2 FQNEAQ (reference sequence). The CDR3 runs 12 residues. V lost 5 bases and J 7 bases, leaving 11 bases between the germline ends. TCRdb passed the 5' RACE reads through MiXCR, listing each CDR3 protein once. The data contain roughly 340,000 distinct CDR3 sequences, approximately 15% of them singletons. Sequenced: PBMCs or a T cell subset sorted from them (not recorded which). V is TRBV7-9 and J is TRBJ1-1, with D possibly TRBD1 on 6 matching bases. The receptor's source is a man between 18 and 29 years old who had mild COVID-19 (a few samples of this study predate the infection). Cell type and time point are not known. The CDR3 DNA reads TGTGCCAGCAGCGCCGACAGGTTTGAAGCTTTCTTT. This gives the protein CASSADRFEAFF. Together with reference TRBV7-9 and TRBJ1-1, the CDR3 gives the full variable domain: DTGVSQNPRHKITKRGQNVTFRCDPISEHNRLYWYRQTLGQGPEFLTYFQNEAQLEKSRLLSDRFSAERPKGSFSTLEIQRTEQGDSAMYLCASSADRFEAFFGQGTRLTVV.